This is a list of T cell receptor beta chains from one sample in a study of OX40 agonist ivuxolimab in advanced cancers. Method: immunoSEQ multiplex PCR; TCRdb's copy keeps in-frame clones and lacks some. The data show roughly 100,000 clones, 90% seen once. The sample in question was CD4+ or CD8+ T cells sorted from blood, obtained in a trial of the OX40 agonist ivuxolimab. Source of these receptors: an adult with an advanced solid tumor such as melanoma, head and neck, liver or kidney cancer. Each CDR3 is given with its conserved first and last residue. Size values are once, few and many counts, or a class for expanded clones, and some rows have none.

j_call	v_call	clone_size	cdr3_aa
TRBJ2-5	TRBV5-4	NA	CASSIDTIQETQYF
TRBJ2-2	TRBV6-5	NA	CASSYGGSGNTGELFF
TRBJ2-3	TRBV4-2	NA	CASSQDPTGSAQYF
TRBJ1-2	TRBV7-9	NA	CASTLQGAGGYTF
TRBJ1-4	TRBV9	NA	CASSPVDRENEKLFF
TRBJ2-7	TRBV5-6	NA	CASSRRPGGFSYEQYF
TRBJ2-7	TRBV7-2	NA	CASSLDGGLGYEQYF
TRBJ2-3	TRBV7-2	NA	CASRMTGGGDTQYF
TRBJ2-7	TRBV6-5	NA	CASSYTASGGYEQYF
TRBJ2-2	TRBV5-1	NA	CASSTTPTSSGELFF
TRBJ2-1	TRBV28	NA	CASSLEGIFSSYNEQFF
TRBJ2-7	TRBV27	once	CASSRYPHYEQYF
TRBJ1-6	TRBV9	NA	CASSVAGDRNNSPLHF
TRBJ1-6	TRBV6-6	NA	CASSSTGKGSPLHF
TRBJ2-1	TRBV7-8	NA	CASSVRAYNEQFF
TRBJ1-2	TRBV28	NA	CASSSGGGDGYTF
TRBJ2-5	TRBV11-2	few	CASSLIRQGETQYF
TRBJ2-3	TRBV7-2	NA	CASSSGLAGGNTDTQYF
TRBJ2-7	TRBV7-9	once	CASSLDLAPYEQYF
TRBJ2-7	TRBV7-9	NA	CASSLGAGTGGSNEQYF
TRBJ2-7	TRBV5-1	NA	CASSLASGYSYEQYF
TRBJ1-5	TRBV14	NA	CASSQSSNQPQHF
TRBJ2-4	TRBV5-4	NA	CASSLGGGTKNIQYF
TRBJ2-7	TRBV7-9	NA	CASSPTGSYEQYF
TRBJ2-1	TRBV18	NA	CASSPTRGGNEQFF
TRBJ1-1	TRBV5-1	NA	CASSLAGEAFF
TRBJ1-3	TRBV28	NA	CASSSWDRPDSGNTIYF
TRBJ2-6	TRBV5-1	NA	CASSFLRPGANVLTF
TRBJ2-7	TRBV6-1	NA	CASSEAGGPFDEQYF
TRBJ2-6	TRBV5-4	NA	CASSLLRRTDSGANVLTF
TRBJ1-1	TRBV28	once	CASGTGGTEAFF
TRBJ1-5	TRBV28	NA	CASRQGAKQPQHF
TRBJ2-5	TRBV14	NA	CASSQDRGRAAQYF
TRBJ1-6	TRBV4-1	once	CASSQDPDRADSPLHF
TRBJ2-3	TRBV19	once	CATGPPGTDTQYF
TRBJ2-7	TRBV28	NA	CASSRSGDRGTYEQYF
TRBJ2-5	TRBV13	NA	CASSLGQLKGTQYF